The clone carrying this T cell receptor beta chain was recorded at least ten times. The entry originates in a study of low-dose radiotherapy and immunotherapy resistance in tumors. Across the whole study: The 200 mg/m2 dose of intravenous cyclophosphamide was given every two weeks, one day before radiation and immunotherapy.

Time point given: after trial treatment. Treatment described: LDRT plus nivolumab, ipilimumab, low-dose cyclophosphamide and aspirin (RACIN trial). Primers used for first-strand cDNA, a TRAV- and TRBV-specific set, covered both alpha and beta chains. A roughly 19-cycle PCR with a constant-region primer and V-primer adapter amplified TCRs. The mRNA that was isolated underwent amplification by in vitro transcription. TCRdb passed the reads through MiXCR, listing each CDR3 protein once. The repertoire has about 80,000 distinct CDR3 sequences, about 17% of them found once; the top ten carry 1.1% to 1.5%. The germline CDR1 and CDR2 sequences are SGDLS and YYNGEE. V was clipped by 3 bases and J by 4 bases; unmatched bases: 8. The CDR3 runs to 15 residues.

The chain recombines TRBV9 with TRBJ2-5; 8 bases align to TRBD1. This sample comprised PBMCs, obtained after low-dose radiotherapy plus immunotherapy. The receptor comes from a male donor with prostate cancer. The CDR3 is CASSAGQGFGETQYF. DNA of the CDR3: TGTGCCAGCAGCGCAGGACAGGGATTTGGAGAGACCCAGTACTTC.